This T cell receptor beta chain stems from a study of cytomegalovirus exposure and HLA in healthy donors. Study-level findings and limits: Sequences of the TCR beta chain were said to predict the HLA-A and HLA-B alleles of most subjects accurately. The study put some 150 TCR beta chains on its list as cytomegalovirus-associated. An analysis was carried out later, and it reportedly showed fewer N-insertions in an Asian-associated ancestry cluster than the 666-donor mean.

Germline V CDR1 and CDR2: SEHNR, FQNEAQ (reference sequence). The CDR3 has 17 amino acids. The V and J ends lost 6 bases and 5 bases respectively, with 25 bases between them. The PCR employed 60 Vbeta primers together with 13 Jbeta primers. Sequencing used immunoSEQ multiplex PCR; TCRdb keeps in-frame clones, though not all of them. Of fewer than 85,000 clones in the sample, more than 55% were seen once. For this clone: Its cognate antigen is unknown. Within the sample, other DNA sequences also encode this same CDR3.

The sequenced sample consisted of PBMCs. The genes are TRBV7-9 and TRBJ1-2, with a tentative D call TRBD1 (5 bases). This TCR came from a man aged 55 to 70 in good health and CMV-seropositive. DNA for the CDR3: TGTGCCAGCAGAGGGCCGGGACTTTTAAGCGGCTCTTATGGCTACACCTTC. Its translation is CASRGPGLLSGSYGYTF.